A selection of T cell receptor beta chains follows, all from one sample in a study of prognosis after radiotherapy for stage I lung cancer. TCRdb re-derived calls from the multiplex PCR reads in MiXCR, one entry per CDR3 protein. In the table there are roughly 20,000 distinct CDR3 sequences, 55% of which are singletons. The source material was PBMCs, sampled before or after stereotactic body radiation therapy (not recorded which). These receptors all stem from a donor over 45 with non-small cell lung cancer. CDR3s include the opening cysteine and the closing phenylalanine or tryptophan. A D gene is named only where the DNA matches it firmly. Where a row states a size, it is once, few, many or the class of an expanded clone; other rows omit it.

cdr3_nt cdr3_aa j_call v_call clone_size d_call
TGTGCCAGTAGTCCCGAGACAGGGGGCAAGTCTGCAGCTTTCTTT CASSPETGGKSAAFF TRBJ1-1 TRBV19 many TRBD1
TGCGCCAGCAGCTTGGATGTTAGCGGATACAATGAGCAGTTCTTC CASSLDVSGYNEQFF TRBJ2-1 TRBV5-1 . .
TGTGCCAGCAGATGGTCAGGGACTCGGAATGAGCAGTTCTTC CASRWSGTRNEQFF TRBJ2-1 TRBV27 . .
TGTGCCAGCGGCTGGGGGCATGGGGCCAACGTCCTGACTTTC CASGWGHGANVLTF TRBJ2-6 TRBV5-8 many .
TGTGCCATCAGTGCCTTACAGGGCTACGAGCAGTACTTC CAISALQGYEQYF TRBJ2-7 TRBV10-3 many .
TGTGCCAGCAGCTTGATTAGGGCGAACACCGGGGAGCTGTTTTTT CASSLIRANTGELFF TRBJ2-2 TRBV11-2 . .
TGTGCCAGCGGATCCCCAGGGAACACCGGGGAGCTGTTTTTT CASGSPGNTGELFF TRBJ2-2 TRBV9 . .
TGTGCCAGCATATCAGGGGGCGCGGGAACTGGGGAGCTGTTTTTT CASISGGAGTGELFF TRBJ2-2 TRBV6-2/TRBV6-3 . TRBD1
TGCAGTGCTACACCTACAATAGCGGGAGCGACAGATACGCAGTATTTT CSATPTIAGATDTQYF TRBJ2-3 TRBV20-1 medium-sized TRBD2
TGTGCCAGTAGTAAGGGACAGGGGGCCAACACCGGGGAGCTGTTTTTT CASSKGQGANTGELFF TRBJ2-2 TRBV19 medium-sized TRBD1
TGTGCCAGCAGGAGGACACCCTATAGCAATCAGCCCCAGCATTTT CASRRTPYSNQPQHF TRBJ1-5 TRBV7-2 many .
TGCAGCGTTGAAGATGGGACGGAGAACACTGAAGCTTTCTTT CSVEDGTENTEAFF TRBJ1-1 TRBV29-1 many .
TGTGCCAGCAGGGTAGCGGGATACGAGCAGTACTTC CASRVAGYEQYF TRBJ2-7 TRBV28 medium-sized TRBD2
TGTGCCAGCAGCCCCGACAGGGTTGGAAACACCATATATTTT CASSPDRVGNTIYF TRBJ1-3 TRBV2 once TRBD1
TGTTCCAGCAGGTCCGGACTAGCGGGAGCCAAAAACACCGGGGAGCTGTTTTTT CSSRSGLAGAKNTGELFF TRBJ2-2 TRBV6-1 . TRBD2
TGTGCCAGCAACACAGGGAACGCCTACAATGAGCAGTTCTTC CASNTGNAYNEQFF TRBJ2-1 TRBV28 . .
TGTGCCAGCAGTTTACGTGGGAGCGGCACCGGGTATCTGTTTTTT CASSLRGSGTGYLFF TRBJ2-2 TRBV12-3/TRBV12-4 . .
TGTGCCATCAGTTTCGGGACTAGCGGTAGCACCGGGGAGCTGTTTTTT CAISFGTSGSTGELFF TRBJ2-2 TRBV10-3 . TRBD2
TGTGCCAGCAGTGAAGATCTCCAGGCCTACTATGGCTACACCTTC CASSEDLQAYYGYTF TRBJ1-2 TRBV6-2/TRBV6-3 . .
TGTGCCAGCTCACCGACAGGGACGCGATCCGGAAACACCATATATTTT CASSPTGTRSGNTIYF TRBJ1-3 TRBV18 many TRBD1
TGTGCCAGCTCCGCACAGGGGCTTCACACTGAAGCTTTCTTT CASSAQGLHTEAFF TRBJ1-1 TRBV27 . TRBD1
TGCGCCAGCAGCTTGAGCGCTGGGGGCACCGGGGAGCTGTTTTTT CASSLSAGGTGELFF TRBJ2-2 TRBV5-1 . .
TGTGCCAGCAGTCCTGGCCTGTGGGTCGGACCCCCCTACGAGCAGTACTTC CASSPGLWVGPPYEQYF TRBJ2-7 TRBV6-2/TRBV6-3 . .
TGCAGTGCTACGATGACTAGCGGGAGGGGTGGTGAGCAGTTCTTC CSATMTSGRGGEQFF TRBJ2-1 TRBV20-1 medium-sized TRBD2
TGCAGTGCTAGGAATTCGGCAGAGACCCAGTACTTC CSARNSAETQYF TRBJ2-5 TRBV20-1 many .
TGTGCCAGACAGGTAGTCACCTATAATTCACCCCTCCACTTT CARQVVTYNSPLHF TRBJ1-6 TRBV10-3 . .
TGCGCCAGAAGCTTCGAGGGGGACACCTACGAGCAGTACTTC CARSFEGDTYEQYF TRBJ2-7 TRBV5-1 . .
TGTGCCATCAGTTTAGTGCCGGTACGAGGAATCTACGAGCAGTACTTC CAISLVPVRGIYEQYF TRBJ2-7 TRBV12-3/TRBV12-4 . .
TGTGCCAGCAAATCCGGATTCCAAACCCCTAAAGGCTATGGCCACACCTTC CASKSGFQTPKGYGHTF TRBJ1-2 TRBV6-1 . .
TGTGCCAGTAGTCAGGGGTCTCAGCACCAGCATTTT CASSQGSQHQHF TRBJ1-5 TRBV6-2/TRBV6-3 . .
TGTGCAAGCAGTTTATCGGGCTCTGGGGACAACGTCCTGACTTTC CASSLSGSGDNVLTF TRBJ2-6 TRBV28 . .
TGTGCCAGCAAATCCGGAGTCAAAACCCCTAAAGGCTATGGATACACCTTC CASKSGVKTPKGYGYTF TRBJ1-2 TRBV6-1 . .
TGTGCCAGCAGTTACACCCCGGCCATCTCTGGAAACACCATATATTTT CASSYTPAISGNTIYF TRBJ1-3 TRBV6-5 . .
TGTGCCAGCGAGGCGGGGTGGGGGCAAGAGACCCAGTACTTC CASEAGWGQETQYF TRBJ2-5 TRBV6-2/TRBV6-3 . .
TGCAGTGCCATTACAGGGGGCTATGGCTACACCTTC CSAITGGYGYTF TRBJ1-2 TRBV20-1 . TRBD1
TGTGCCAGCAGCCCACCGACGGTGACTAGCGGTAGCACAGATACGCAGTATTTT CASSPPTVTSGSTDTQYF TRBJ2-3 TRBV3-1 . TRBD2
TGTGCCAGCAGTGGAGCGGGACGCGGCACCGGGGAGCTGTTTTTT CASSGAGRGTGELFF TRBJ2-2 TRBV2 . TRBD2